The sequence of this T cell receptor (beta chain) was determined in a study of shared clonotypes between healthy human individuals. Germline assignment: CDR1 SGHRS and CDR2 YFSETQ. The CDR3 totals 14 residues. V lost 2 bases and J lost 8, with 13 bases in between. Details on this clone: Other DNA sequences from this sample encode an identical CDR3 as well.

Sequenced by immunoSEQ multiplex PCR; TCRdb stores in-frame clones only, minus some. The sample has 2 million to 2.5 million clones; 85% to 95% are singletons. Sequencing was done on a sample of naive CD4+ T cells from PBMCs. Indicated subset: CD45RA+ positively selected. The V gene is TRBV5-1, the J gene TRBJ1-4; no firm D call. The source of this sequence is a man younger than 35 in good health. Some clones in this sample may be carry-over from other donors' samples. This CDR3 is CASSLGQVGEKLFF. DNA of the CDR3: TGCGCCAGCAGCTTAGGGCAAGTTGGAGAAAAACTGTTTTTT. Based on the CDR3 plus reference TRBV5-1 and TRBJ1-4, the full variable domain is KAGVTQTPRYLIKTRGQQVTLSCSPISGHRSVSWYQQTPGQGLQFLFEYFSETQRNKGNFPGRFSGRQFSNSRSEMNVSTLELGDSALYLCASSLGQVGEKLFFGSGTQLSVL.